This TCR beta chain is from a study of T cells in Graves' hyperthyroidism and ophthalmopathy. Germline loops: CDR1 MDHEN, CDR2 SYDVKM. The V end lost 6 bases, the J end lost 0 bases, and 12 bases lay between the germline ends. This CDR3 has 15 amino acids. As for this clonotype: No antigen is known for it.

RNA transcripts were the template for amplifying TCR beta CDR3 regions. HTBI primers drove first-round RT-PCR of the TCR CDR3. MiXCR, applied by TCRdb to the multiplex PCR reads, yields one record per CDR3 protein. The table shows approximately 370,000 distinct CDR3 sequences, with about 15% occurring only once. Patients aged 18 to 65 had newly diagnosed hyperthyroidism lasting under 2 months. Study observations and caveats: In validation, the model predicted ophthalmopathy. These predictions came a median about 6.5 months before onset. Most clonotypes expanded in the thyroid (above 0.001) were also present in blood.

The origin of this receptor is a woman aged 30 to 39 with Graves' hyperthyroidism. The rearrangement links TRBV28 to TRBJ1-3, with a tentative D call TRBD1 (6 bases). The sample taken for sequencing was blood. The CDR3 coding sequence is TGTGCCAGCAGCCACCAGGACAGCTCTGGAAACACCATATATTTT. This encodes CASSHQDSSGNTIYF. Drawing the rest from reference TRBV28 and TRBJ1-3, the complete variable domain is DVKVTQSSRYLVKRTGEKVFLECVQDMDHENMFWYRQDPGLGLRLIYFSYDVKMKEKGDIPEGYSVSREKKERFSLILESASTNQTSMYLCASSHQDSSGNTIYFGEGSWLTVV.